A selection of T cell receptor beta chains follows, all from one sample in a study of a mutant IDH1 vaccine in newly diagnosed glioma. No antigen is known for these receptors. Produced via immunoSEQ multiplex PCR; TCRdb's table is partial and in-frame only. This table has around 50,000 clones, about 90% appearing once. The sequences come from PBMCs, collected from a glioma patient whose treatment included an IDH1 peptide vaccine. Every receptor here comes from a woman aged 40 to 55 with glioma. CDR3s include the opening cysteine and the closing phenylalanine or tryptophan. A D gene is named only where the DNA matches it firmly.

j_call v_call d_call cdr3_aa cdr3_nt
TRBJ1-1 TRBV25-1 NA CASRGTGRTEAFF TGTGCCAGCAGGGGAACAGGGCGGACTGAAGCTTTCTTT
TRBJ2-5 TRBV27 TRBD1 CASSYVTGAGGLETQYF TGTGCCAGCAGCTACGTTACGGGTGCAGGGGGCTTGGAGACCCAGTACTTC
TRBJ1-1 TRBV20-1 NA CSASERTEAFF TGCAGTGCTAGTGAGAGGACTGAAGCTTTCTTT
TRBJ1-1 TRBV7-2 NA CASSFRPEAFF TGTGCCAGCAGCTTCCGCCCTGAAGCTTTCTTT
TRBJ2-3 TRBV7-2 NA CASSLEGGTDTQYF TGTGCCAGCAGCTTAGAGGGGGGCACAGATACGCAGTATTTT
TRBJ1-5 TRBV19 TRBD1 CASNSGGGQPQHF TGTGCCAGTAATTCAGGGGGGGGTCAGCCCCAGCATTTT
TRBJ2-5 TRBV9 TRBD2 CASSVEGRGGLQETQYF TGTGCCAGCAGCGTAGAGGGTCGCGGGGGTCTTCAAGAGACCCAGTACTTC
TRBJ2-7 TRBV29-1 NA CSVEVQGMVEQYF TGCAGCGTTGAGGTTCAGGGGATGGTCGAGCAGTACTTC
TRBJ2-1 TRBV19 TRBD2 CASSSRNSGGYYEQFF TGTGCCAGTAGTTCCCGGAATAGCGGGGGGTACTATGAGCAGTTCTTC
TRBJ2-1 TRBV19 NA CASSGRNYNEQFF TGTGCCAGTAGTGGCCGAAACTACAATGAGCAGTTCTTC
TRBJ1-2 TRBV6-6 NA CASKNGARGYTF TGTGCCAGCAAAAACGGGGCTCGAGGCTACACCTTC
TRBJ1-2 TRBV19 TRBD1 CASSIGDRAYGYTF TGTGCCAGTAGTATAGGTGACAGGGCCTATGGCTACACCTTC
TRBJ1-1 TRBV18 NA CASSPTGTEAFF TGTGCCAGCTCACCTACCGGCACTGAAGCTTTCTTT
TRBJ1-2 TRBV6-5 NA CASSPTGQSGDGYTF TGTGCCAGCAGTCCAACCGGCCAAAGCGGGGATGGCTACACCTTC
TRBJ2-2 TRBV14 NA CASSYLVTGELFF TGTGCCAGCAGCTATTTGGTCACCGGGGAGCTGTTTTTT
TRBJ2-7 TRBV5-1 NA CASSFMGAPYEQYF TGCGCCAGCAGCTTCATGGGGGCCCCCTACGAGCAGTACTTC
TRBJ2-5 TRBV5-1 NA CASSLEYRAYQETQYF TGCGCCAGCAGCTTGGAGTACAGGGCGTACCAAGAGACCCAGTACTTC